The 7 T cell receptor beta chains below come from one sample, sequenced in a study of cytomegalovirus exposure and HLA in healthy donors. Primers: 60 Vbeta forward and 13 Jbeta reverse. Repertoires were generated with immunoSEQ multiplex PCR, while TCRdb's copy carries only in-frame clones and drops some. The profile covers about 120,000 clones, with about three quarters appearing a single time and 2.5% to 3.5% taken by the ten largest. Specimen: PBMCs. All receptors come from a woman aged 60-75 years in good health and CMV-seropositive.

The gene calls are TRBV4-2 and TRBJ1-3; 11 bases match TRBD1. V shed 4 bases and J 3 bases; nucleotides not matched to a gene: 5. The CDR3 totals 16 residues. The V gene's germline CDR1 is LGHNA and CDR2 YNFKEQ. CDR3 bases: TGTGCCAGCAGCCCAGGACAGGGGGCTGTTGGAAACACCATATATTTT. Encoded protein: CASSPGQGAVGNTIYF.

The chain combines TRBV7-9 with TRBJ1-6, with no clear D. V lost 1 base and J lost 10, with 8 bases in between. Germline V gene sequence: CDR1 SEHNR, CDR2 FQNEAQ (reference sequence). CDR3 length: 13 residues. CDR3 amino acids: CASSLGRRSPLHF. The CDR3 nucleotides read TGTGCCAGCAGCTTAGGACGGCGGTCACCCCTCCACTTT.

The chain recombines TRBV7-9 with TRBJ2-7, with 11 bases fitting TRBD1. Germline CDR1 and CDR2: SEHNR and FQNEAQ (reference sequence). V dropped 4 bases and J dropped 6; count of bases not matched to a gene: 8. CDR3 length: 15 residues. CDR3 DNA sequence: TGTGCCAGCAGCTATCCGGGACAGGGGGTTTTCGAGCAGTACTTC. Amino acid sequence: CASSYPGQGVFEQYF.

The gene calls are TRBV11-2 and TRBJ1-2; 7 positions agree with TRBD1. After removal of 0 bases from V and 3 bases from J, the junction contained 7 bases not matched to a gene. The CDR3 runs to 16 residues. Germline V gene data show CDR1 as SGHAT and CDR2 as FQNNGV. CDR3 nucleotides: TGTGCCAGCAGCTTAGATTTAGGGGGCGATGACTATGGCTACACCTTC. Amino acid sequence: CASSLDLGGDDYGYTF.

The chain is built from TRBV19 and TRBJ2-7; no reliable D call. This CDR3 is 15 amino acids long. V was trimmed by 1 base and J by 0 bases, leaving 10 bases between them. The V gene's germline CDR1 is LNHDA and CDR2 SQIVND (reference sequence). CDR3: CASSIAARSSYEQYF. DNA for the CDR3: TGTGCCAGTAGTATAGCGGCAAGGAGCTCCTACGAGCAGTACTTC.

Here the CDR3 reads CASGGGTGSRETQYF. In nucleotides, the CDR3 is TGTGCCAGCGGGGGGGGAACGGGGTCCAGGGAGACCCAGTACTTC. The chain combines TRBV2 with TRBJ2-5; 7 nucleotides align to TRBD2. The germline CDR1 and CDR2 sequences are SNHLY and FYNNEI. The V segment lost 8 bases and the J segment 5 bases; nucleotides outside the gene matches: 14. This CDR3 has 15 amino acids.

The chain links TRBV4-1 to TRBJ2-1; tentative D call: TRBD1 (5 bases). CDR1 is MGHRA, CDR2 YSYEKL, per germline. V was trimmed by 3 bases and J by 0 bases, leaving 15 bases between them. There are 17 residues in the CDR3. The CDR3 is CASSHTAGYRSYNEQFF. The CDR3 region has the DNA TGCGCCAGCAGCCACACAGCAGGGTATCGCTCCTACAATGAGCAGTTCTTC.